These 3 T cell receptor beta chains came from one sample sequenced in a study of blood T cell repertoires in COVID-19. Assay: immunoSEQ multiplex PCR; the TCRdb copy retains only in-frame clones and omits some. The table lists under 200,000 clones, more than 70% of them singletons, with roughly 2% in the top ten. Sequencing was carried out using peripheral blood. All receptors derive from a man aged 45-60 years who had recovered from COVID-19.

The gene calls are TRBV20-1 and TRBJ2-2; 7 bases match TRBD2. The length of the CDR3 is 11 residues. CDR1 and CDR2 (germline): DFQATT, SNEGSKA (reference sequence). V was clipped by 7 bases and J by 5 bases; unmatched bases: 1. The CDR3 spells CSGLATGELFF. Here the CDR3 DNA reads TGCAGTGGACTAGCAACCGGGGAGCTGTTTTTT.

The chain couples TRBV7-2 to TRBJ1-1, with 10 bases identical to TRBD1. The germline V gene has CDR1 SGHTA and CDR2 FQGNSA. V gave up 4 bases and J gave up 5 bases; unmatched junction bases: 4. This CDR3 has 14 residues. The CDR3 sequence is CASSSRDRGTEAFF. CDR3 bases: TGTGCCAGCAGCTCCCGGGACAGGGGAACTGAAGCTTTCTTT.

The V gene is TRBV9, the J gene TRBJ1-3; D gene uncertain. Germline V gene lookup returns CDR1 SGDLS and CDR2 YYNGEE. V was pared by 2 bases and J by 4 bases, with 10 bases between. The CDR3 totals 14 residues. As DNA, the CDR3 is TGTGCCAGCAGCGTGTCGGAGGGAGGAAACACCATATATTTT. Protein product: CASSVSEGGNTIYF.